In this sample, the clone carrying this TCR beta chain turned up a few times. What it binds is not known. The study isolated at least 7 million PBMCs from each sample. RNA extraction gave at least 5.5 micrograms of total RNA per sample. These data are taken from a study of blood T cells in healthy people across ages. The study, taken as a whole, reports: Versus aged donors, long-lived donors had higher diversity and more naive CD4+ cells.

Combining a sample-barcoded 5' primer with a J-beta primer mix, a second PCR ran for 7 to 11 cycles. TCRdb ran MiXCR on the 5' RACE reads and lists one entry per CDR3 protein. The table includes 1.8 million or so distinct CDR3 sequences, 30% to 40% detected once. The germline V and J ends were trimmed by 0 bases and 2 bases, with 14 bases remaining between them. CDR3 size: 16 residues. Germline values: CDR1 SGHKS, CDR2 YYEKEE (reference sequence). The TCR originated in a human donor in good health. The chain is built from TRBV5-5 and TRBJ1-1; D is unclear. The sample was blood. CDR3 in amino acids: CASSLAGSPGNTEAFF. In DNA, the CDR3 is TGTGCCAGCAGCTTGGCCGGCAGCCCGGGAAACACTGAAGCTTTCTTT.